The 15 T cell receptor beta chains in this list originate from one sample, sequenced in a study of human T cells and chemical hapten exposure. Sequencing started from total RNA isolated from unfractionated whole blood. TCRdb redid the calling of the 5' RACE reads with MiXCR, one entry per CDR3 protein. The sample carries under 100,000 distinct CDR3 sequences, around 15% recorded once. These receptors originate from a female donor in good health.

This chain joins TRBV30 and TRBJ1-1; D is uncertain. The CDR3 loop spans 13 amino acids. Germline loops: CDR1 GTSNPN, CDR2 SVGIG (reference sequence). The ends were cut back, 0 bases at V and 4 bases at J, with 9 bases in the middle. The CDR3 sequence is CAWSVGRSTEAFF. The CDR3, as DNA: TGTGCCTGGAGTGTAGGCAGGTCCACTGAAGCTTTCTTT.

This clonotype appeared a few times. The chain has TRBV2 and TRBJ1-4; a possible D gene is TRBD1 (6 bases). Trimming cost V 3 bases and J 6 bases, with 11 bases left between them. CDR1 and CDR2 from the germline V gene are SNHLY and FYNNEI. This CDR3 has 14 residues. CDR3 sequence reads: CASSDVQGDEKLFF. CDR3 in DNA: TGTGCCAGCAGTGATGTACAGGGAGATGAAAAACTGTTTTTT.

CDR3 DNA sequence: TGTGCCAGCAATACATTACCGGGACAGGGGCCCACTGAAGCTTTCTTT. Its protein is CASNTLPGQGPTEAFF. The V call is TRBV12-3 or TRBV12-4, the J call TRBJ1-1; 10 nucleotides align to TRBD1. The CDR3 totals 16 residues. V shed 7 bases and J 4 bases; nucleotides not matched to a gene: 12.

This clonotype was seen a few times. As DNA, the CDR3 is TGTGCCAGCAGTTACTCGGTCACCAACACCGGGGAGCTGTTTTTT. Amino acid sequence: CASSYSVTNTGELFF. J is TRBJ2-2 and V is TRBV6-5, with D uncertain. Trimming stripped 0 bases from V and 2 bases from J, with 7 bases between. Germline values: CDR1 MNHEY, CDR2 SVGAGI. CDR3 length: 15 residues.

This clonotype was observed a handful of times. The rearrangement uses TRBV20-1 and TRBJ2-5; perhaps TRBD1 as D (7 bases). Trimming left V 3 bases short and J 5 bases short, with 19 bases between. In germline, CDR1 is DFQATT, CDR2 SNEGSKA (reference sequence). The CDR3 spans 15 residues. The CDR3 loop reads CSASQGGGPGETQYF. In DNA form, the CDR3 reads TGCAGTGCTAGTCAAGGAGGGGGCCCGGGGGAGACCCAGTACTTC.

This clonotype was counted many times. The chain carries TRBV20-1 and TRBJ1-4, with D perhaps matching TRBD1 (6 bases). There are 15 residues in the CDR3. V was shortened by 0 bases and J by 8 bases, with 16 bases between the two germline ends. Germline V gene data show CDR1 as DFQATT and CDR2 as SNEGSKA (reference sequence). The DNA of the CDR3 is TGCAGTGCTAGAGATACAGGGATTCAAACAGAAAAACTGTTTTTT. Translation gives CSARDTGIQTEKLFF.

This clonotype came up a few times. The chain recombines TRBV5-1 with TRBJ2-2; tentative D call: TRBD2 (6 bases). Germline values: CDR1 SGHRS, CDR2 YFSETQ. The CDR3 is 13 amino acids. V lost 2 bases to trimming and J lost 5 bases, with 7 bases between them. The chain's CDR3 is CASSFGGTGELFF. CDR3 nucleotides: TGCGCCAGCAGCTTTGGGGGGACCGGGGAGCTGTTTTTT.

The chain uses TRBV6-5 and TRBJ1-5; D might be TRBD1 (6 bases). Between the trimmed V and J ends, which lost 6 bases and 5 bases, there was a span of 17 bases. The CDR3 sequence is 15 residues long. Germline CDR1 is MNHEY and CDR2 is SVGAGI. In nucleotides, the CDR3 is TGTGCCAGCAGCCAACTGGGGAGGGGGTATCAGCCCCAGCATTTT. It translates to CASSQLGRGYQPQHF.

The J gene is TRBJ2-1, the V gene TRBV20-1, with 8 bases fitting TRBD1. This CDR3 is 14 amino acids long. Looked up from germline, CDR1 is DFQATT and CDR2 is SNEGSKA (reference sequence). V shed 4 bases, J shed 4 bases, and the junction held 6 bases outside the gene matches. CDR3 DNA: TGCAGTGCTATACCGGGACAGGATTACAATGAGCAGTTCTTC. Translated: CSAIPGQDYNEQFF.

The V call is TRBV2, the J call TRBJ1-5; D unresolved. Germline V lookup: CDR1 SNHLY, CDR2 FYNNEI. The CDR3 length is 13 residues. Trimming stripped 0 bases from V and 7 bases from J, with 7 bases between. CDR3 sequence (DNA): TGTGCCAGCAGTGAAGCTGTGGGGCAGCCCCAGCATTTT. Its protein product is CASSEAVGQPQHF.

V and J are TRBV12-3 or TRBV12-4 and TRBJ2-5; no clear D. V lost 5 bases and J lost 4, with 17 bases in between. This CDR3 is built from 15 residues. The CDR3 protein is CASSPESSPVETQYF. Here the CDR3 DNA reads TGTGCCAGCAGTCCGGAATCCTCGCCGGTAGAGACCCAGTACTTC.

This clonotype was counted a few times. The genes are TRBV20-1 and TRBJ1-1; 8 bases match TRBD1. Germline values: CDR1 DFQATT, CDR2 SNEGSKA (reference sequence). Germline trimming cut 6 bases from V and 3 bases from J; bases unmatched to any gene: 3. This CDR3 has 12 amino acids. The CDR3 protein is CSAQTGDTEAFF. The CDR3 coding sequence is TGCAGTGCCCAGACAGGGGACACTGAAGCTTTCTTT.

The CDR3 coding sequence is TGTGCCAGCAGCTTAGGCAGGGGGCAGAACTACGAGCAGTACTTC. Translated: CASSLGRGQNYEQYF. The V gene is TRBV7-2, the J gene TRBJ2-7; 8 nucleotides match TRBD1. The germline gives CDR1 SGHTA, CDR2 FQGNSA. With 1 base clipped from V and 3 bases from J, the junction kept 5 bases outside the gene matches. CDR3 length: 15 amino acids.

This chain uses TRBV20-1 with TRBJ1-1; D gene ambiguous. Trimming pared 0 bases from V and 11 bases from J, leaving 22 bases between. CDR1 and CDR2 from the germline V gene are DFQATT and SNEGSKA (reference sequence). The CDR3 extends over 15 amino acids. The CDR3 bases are TGCAGTGCTAGAGACCCAACAAGTGGGGTCGTGGGCGCTTTCTTT. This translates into CSARDPTSGVVGAFF.

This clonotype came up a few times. The CDR3 protein is CASSQYSDSPLHF. The CDR3 DNA reads as TGTGCCAGCAGCCAGTACAGCGATTCACCCCTCCACTTT. J is TRBJ1-6 and V is TRBV3-1; D unclear. This CDR3 has 13 residues. The ends were cut back, 3 bases at V and 8 bases at J, with 8 bases in the middle. CDR1 is LGHDT and CDR2 is YNNKEL in the germline V gene (reference sequence).